This T cell receptor beta chain was sequenced during a study of T cells in Graves' hyperthyroidism and ophthalmopathy. Study at large: The initial diagnosis was the point when peripheral blood was collected, ahead of any treatment.

This clonotype was counted between two and nine times. Authors of the study amplified TCR beta CDR3 regions from RNA transcripts. The HTBI primer set was used in a first-round RT-PCR of the TCR CDR3. TCRdb redid the calling of the multiplex PCR reads with MiXCR, one entry per CDR3 protein. This table has some 440,000 distinct CDR3 sequences, about a sixth appearing once. The authors deemed Graves' hyperthyroidism stable absent ophthalmopathy progression within 18 months. Germline CDR1 SQVTM, CDR2 ANQGSEA. The V end was cut by 5 bases, the J end by 0 bases, with 11 bases between. The CDR3 contains 14 residues.

The receptor was isolated from a woman in her late teens or twenties with Graves' hyperthyroidism. Material for sequencing was blood. V is TRBV29-1 and J is TRBJ2-1; a weak D match, TRBD1 (6 bases). The CDR3 here is CSVQGSGSYNEQFF. The CDR3 nucleotides are TGCAGCGTTCAGGGGAGCGGCTCCTACAATGAGCAGTTCTTC.